The rows below give T cell receptor beta chains drawn from one sample of a study of follicular helper T cells after annual influenza vaccination. Only in-frame clones appear in the TCRdb table, and some are missing; sequencing was by immunoSEQ multiplex PCR. The sample includes under 15,000 clones, 75% to 80% of them seen just once. Sequenced material: CXCR5- memory CD4+ T cells sorted from blood, taken on the day of influenza vaccination. The origin of the receptors is an adult who received the influenza vaccine. Both conserved end residues are part of each CDR3. A D gene is named only where the DNA matches it firmly. Clone size is not always given. Where it is, it says once, few, many or a class for expanded clones.

D gene	V gene	J gene	clone size	CDR3 DNA	CDR3 protein
TRBD1	TRBV25-1	TRBJ1-4	NA	TGTGCCAGCAGTGACCGACAGGGAGCGAATGAAAAACTGTTTTTT	CASSDRQGANEKLFF
NA	TRBV28	TRBJ1-5	NA	TGTGCCAGCAACCTAAATTTCAATCAGCCCCAGCATTTT	CASNLNFNQPQHF
TRBD1	TRBV7-2	TRBJ2-7	NA	TGTGCCAGCAGCTGGGGACAGGCCCCCTACGAGCAGTACTTC	CASSWGQAPYEQYF
TRBD1	TRBV10-3	TRBJ1-1	NA	TGTGCCATCAGCTACGACAGGGCCGGCACTGAAGCTTTCTTT	CAISYDRAGTEAFF
TRBD2	TRBV4-1	TRBJ2-1	NA	TGCGCCAGCAGCCGTGGACTAGCGGGGGGGCCCTTCCCCTACAATGAGCAGTTCTTC	CASSRGLAGGPFPYNEQFF
NA	TRBV5-1	TRBJ2-3	NA	TGCGCCAGCACTTGGGGGGGCCGCACAGATACGCAGTATTTT	CASTWGGRTDTQYF
NA	TRBV7-9	TRBJ1-1	NA	TGTGCCAGCAGCTTACAGAAACAGGAATCTGAAGCTTTCTTT	CASSLQKQESEAFF
NA	TRBV6-1	TRBJ1-5	NA	TGTGCCAGCAGTGAAAGCATTTCTGATCAGCCCCAGCATTTT	CASSESISDQPQHF
NA	TRBV19	TRBJ1-5	few	TGTGCCAGTAGTGCCAGGGAACTTCAGCCCCAGCATTTT	CASSARELQPQHF
TRBD1	TRBV25-1	TRBJ1-1	NA	TGTGCCACCCGACAGGGAACGAACACTGAAGCTTTCTTT	CATRQGTNTEAFF
NA	TRBV5-1	TRBJ1-1	NA	TGCGCCAGCAGCTTTGGCACCCCGTACACTGAAGCTTTCTTT	CASSFGTPYTEAFF
NA	TRBV2	TRBJ2-3	NA	TGTGCCAGCAGCGCCCTTACTGCAGATACGCAGTATTTT	CASSALTADTQYF
NA	TRBV5-5	TRBJ1-4	once	TGTGCCAGCAGCTTTCTAGCAAATGAAAAACTGTTTTTT	CASSFLANEKLFF
NA	TRBV6-5	TRBJ2-7	NA	TGTGCCAGCAGTTACGAACAGGGGGGGAGCTCCTACGAGCAGTACTTC	CASSYEQGGSSYEQYF
TRBD2	TRBV18	TRBJ2-1	NA	TGTGCCAGCTCACCAGCGAAAACTAGCGGGGGATACAATGAGCAGTTCTTC	CASSPAKTSGGYNEQFF
TRBD2	TRBV5-1	TRBJ2-1	NA	TGCGCCAGCAGGGAAGTCTACGGGGGGGCCTTTTACAATGAGCAGTTCTTC	CASREVYGGAFYNEQFF
NA	TRBV11-3	TRBJ2-7	NA	TGTGCCAGCAGCTTAGTAAGGAGGACGGAGCGATACGAGCAGTACTTC	CASSLVRRTERYEQYF
NA	TRBV5-4	TRBJ2-7	few	TGTGCCAAGCAGCTTCACCCGGGGCCCTACGAGCAGTACTTC	CAKQLHPGPYEQYF
NA	TRBV27	TRBJ2-7	NA	TGTGCCAGCAGGCCGGGACTGAGCTCCTACGAGCAGTACTTC	CASRPGLSSYEQYF
NA	TRBV29-1	TRBJ1-4	NA	TGCAGTTTCCAGGGTGCGACTAATGAAAAACTGTTTTTT	CSFQGATNEKLFF
TRBD1	TRBV18	TRBJ1-1	NA	TGTGCCAGCTCACCAGGCGCCAGGGGGCGGACTGAAGCTTTCTTT	CASSPGARGRTEAFF
NA	TRBV1	TRBJ1-1	NA	NA	CTSSQVARGTNTEAFF
NA	TRBV7-2	TRBJ1-1	once	TGTGCCAGCAGCTTAGTCGGGGGCTCGGTCGCTTTCTTT	CASSLVGGSVAFF
NA	TRBV19	TRBJ2-1	NA	TGTGCCAGTAGTCCCTCCCGGGGACTTGAGCAGTTCTTC	CASSPSRGLEQFF
TRBD1	TRBV9	TRBJ2-7	NA	TGTGCCAGCAGCCTCCAGTCGACAGGGCAATACGAGCAGTACTTC	CASSLQSTGQYEQYF
NA	TRBV7-3	TRBJ2-3	NA	TGTGCCAGCAGCTTATACGGGGGCTCAGATACGCAGTATTTT	CASSLYGGSDTQYF
NA	TRBV5-5	TRBJ1-5	once	TGTGCCAGCAGCTTGCTACAGCTTAATCAGCCCCAGCATTTT	CASSLLQLNQPQHF
TRBD2	TRBV28	TRBJ2-7	NA	TGTGCCAGCAGTTCCTCTCGGGGGGTATTTAGCTCCTACGAGCAGTACTTC	CASSSSRGVFSSYEQYF
NA	TRBV6-1	TRBJ2-7	NA	TGTGCCAGCAGTGACGAGGGGCCCTCATACGAGCAGTACTTC	CASSDEGPSYEQYF
NA	TRBV18	TRBJ2-1	NA	TGTGCCAGCTCGTCCCATCCCCCCAATGAGCAGTTCTTC	CASSSHPPNEQFF
NA	TRBV5-6	TRBJ1-5	NA	TGTGCCAGCAGCTTTTCTAGCGGAAGCAATCAGCCCCAGCATTTT	CASSFSSGSNQPQHF
NA	TRBV30	TRBJ2-3	NA	TGTGCCTGGAGTGAGGATAAGCGATGGGCAGATACGCAGTATTTT	CAWSEDKRWADTQYF
NA	TRBV7-9	TRBJ2-2	NA	TGTGCCAGCAGCTTAGGACCAGGGCCCGGGGAGCTGTTTTTT	CASSLGPGPGELFF
NA	TRBV28	TRBJ1-1	NA	TGTGCCAGCAGTACCGGGACAAGTATATTGGACATGGCTGAAGCTTTCTTT	CASSTGTSILDMAEAFF
NA	TRBV2	TRBJ2-5	NA	TGTGCCAGCAGTCCGGGGGAAGAGACCCAGTACTTC	CASSPGEETQYF
TRBD1	TRBV28	TRBJ2-7	NA	TGTGCCAGCAGTTTTGGAGGGGTCAGGGGGCGCAACGAGCAGTACTTC	CASSFGGVRGRNEQYF
NA	TRBV2	TRBJ1-5	few	TGTGCCAGCAGTGGGCTCCTTGAGCCCCAGCATTTT	CASSGLLEPQHF
NA	TRBV7-2	TRBJ2-3	NA	TGTGCCAGCAGCTTTGGGCAGTGGGACACAGATACGCAGTATTTT	CASSFGQWDTDTQYF
NA	TRBV4-3	TRBJ1-1	NA	TGCGCCAGCAGGTTTCGACAGTTTGACAACACTGAAGCTTTCTTT	CASRFRQFDNTEAFF
TRBD2	TRBV7-9	TRBJ2-3	NA	TGTGCCAGCAGCTTAGCGGGACTAGCGCGACGGGATACGCAGTATTTT	CASSLAGLARRDTQYF
NA	TRBV19	TRBJ1-5	few	TGTGCCAGTAGCCCAGGGGTTCTTAGCAATCAGCCCCAGCATTTT	CASSPGVLSNQPQHF
NA	TRBV11-2	TRBJ1-3	few	TGTGCCAGCAGTTTAGGAAACACCATATATTTT	CASSLGNTIYF
TRBD1	TRBV9	TRBJ2-2	NA	TGTGCCTCAAACCCCAGGGGGCTAGACACCGGGGAGCTGTTTTTT	CASNPRGLDTGELFF
NA	TRBV6-5	TRBJ2-7	NA	TGTGCCAGCAGTTACCCCGAGGGCGGGTACGAGCAGTACTTC	CASSYPEGGYEQYF
TRBD1	TRBV6-1	TRBJ1-1	NA	TGTGCCAGCAGTGACGGCCAGGGGGCCACTGAAGCTTTCTTT	CASSDGQGATEAFF
NA	TRBV19	TRBJ1-5	few	TGTGCCAGTAGTATTCTGGGCAAACCGGCGCCCCAGCATTTT	CASSILGKPAPQHF
NA	TRBV4-1	TRBJ2-5	NA	TGCGCCAGCAGCGCCTACCAAGAGACCCAGTACTTC	CASSAYQETQYF
TRBD1	TRBV9	TRBJ2-3	NA	TGTGCCTCTTCCTGGGACAGGAGCACAGATACGCAGTATTTT	CASSWDRSTDTQYF
NA	TRBV7-1	TRBJ1-2	NA	TGTGCCAGCAGCGCGAGAATTTACGAGGGAAAGACCTATGGCTACACCTTC	CASSARIYEGKTYGYTF
TRBD2	TRBV28	TRBJ2-5	NA	TGTGCCAGCAGAACTCGACTAGCGGGGGGACCAAACGAGGAGACCCAGTACTTC	CASRTRLAGGPNEETQYF
TRBD2	TRBV4-3	TRBJ2-7	NA	TGCGCCAGCAGCCAAGGTCCCGGGGGGGGCACTTACGAGCAGTACTTC	CASSQGPGGGTYEQYF
NA	TRBV7-9	TRBJ2-1	NA	TGTGCCAGCAGCTTAGGAGTGGGGGACAAACCCTACAATGAGCAGTTCTTC	CASSLGVGDKPYNEQFF
NA	TRBV27	TRBJ2-2	NA	TGTGCCAGCCGTAGGGGGGCCGGGGAGCTGTTTTTT	CASRRGAGELFF
NA	TRBV6-5	TRBJ1-5	NA	TGTGCCAGCAGTTACTCGGTTCGCCATCAGCCCCAGCATTTT	CASSYSVRHQPQHF
NA	TRBV7-7	TRBJ2-2	NA	TGTGCCAGCAGCTTAGATAGAACGAACACCGGGGAGCTGTTTTTT	CASSLDRTNTGELFF
TRBD1	TRBV11-2	TRBJ1-1	NA	TGTGCCAGCAGCTTATACAGGGGAAAGATAGGGGGGAATAACACTGAAGCTTTCTTT	CASSLYRGKIGGNNTEAFF
TRBD2	TRBV5-3	TRBJ2-1	NA	TGTGCCAGAAGCCTCGCTCTACGCGGGGGAAACAATGAGCAGTTCTTC	CARSLALRGGNNEQFF
NA	TRBV29-1	TRBJ1-5	NA	TGCAGCGTCCGGGTTGAGGGCAATCAGCCCCAGCATTTT	CSVRVEGNQPQHF
TRBD2	TRBV10-2	TRBJ2-3	NA	TGCGCCAGCAGTGAGACCTGGACTAGCGGGTTGGCCCCAGATACGCAGTATTTT	CASSETWTSGLAPDTQYF